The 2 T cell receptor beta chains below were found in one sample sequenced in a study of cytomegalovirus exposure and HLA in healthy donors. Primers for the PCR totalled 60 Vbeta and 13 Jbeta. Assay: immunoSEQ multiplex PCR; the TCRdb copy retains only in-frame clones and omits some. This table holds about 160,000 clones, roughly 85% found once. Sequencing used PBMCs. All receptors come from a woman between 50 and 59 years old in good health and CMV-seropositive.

CDR3 sequence: CASSLGGFYSNQPQHF. CDR3 nucleotide sequence: TGTGCCAGCAGTTTGGGAGGGTTTTATAGCAATCAGCCCCAGCATTTT. The chain is built from TRBV28 and TRBJ1-5; no reliable D call. This CDR3 has 16 residues. Germline V lookup: CDR1 MDHEN, CDR2 SYDVKM. Trimming shortened V by 3 bases and J by 0 bases, and 12 bases separated the two germline ends.

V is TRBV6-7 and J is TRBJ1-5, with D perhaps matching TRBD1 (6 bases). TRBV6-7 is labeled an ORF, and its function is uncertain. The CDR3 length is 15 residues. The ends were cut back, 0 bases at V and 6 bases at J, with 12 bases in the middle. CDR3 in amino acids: CASSYSCRGFQPQHF. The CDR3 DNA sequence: TGTGCCAGCAGTTACTCTTGCAGGGGATTTCAGCCCCAGCATTTT.